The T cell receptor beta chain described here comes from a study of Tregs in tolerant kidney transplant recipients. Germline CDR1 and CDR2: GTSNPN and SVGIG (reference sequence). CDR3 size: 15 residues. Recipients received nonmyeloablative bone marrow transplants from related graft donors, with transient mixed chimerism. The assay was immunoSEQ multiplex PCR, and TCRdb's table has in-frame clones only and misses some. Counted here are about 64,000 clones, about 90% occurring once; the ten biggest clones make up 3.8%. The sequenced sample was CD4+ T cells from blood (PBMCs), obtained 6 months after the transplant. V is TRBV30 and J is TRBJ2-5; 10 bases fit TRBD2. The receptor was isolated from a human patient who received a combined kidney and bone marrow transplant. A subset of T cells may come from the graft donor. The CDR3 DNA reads TGTGCAAACTCGATGGGACTAGCGCCCCAAGAGACCCAGTACTTC. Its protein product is CANSMGLAPQETQYF.